This TCR beta chain was sequenced in a study of shared clonotypes between healthy human individuals. Trimming cost V 3 bases and J 4 bases; bases outside gene matches: 4. Germline V lookup: CDR1 MDHEN, CDR2 SYDVKM. This CDR3 is 15 amino acids long. CD45RO-negative, CCR7-positively selected cells formed the naive CD8 fraction, excluding terminally differentiated effector memory CD45RA+ cells. Study-wide results and limits: The study's rarefaction showed incomplete sorted-subset sequencing despite large depth. Generation probability values for non-shared clonotypes were lower than those for clonotypes shared by all four donors.

Only one count was recorded for this clone. Antigen unknown. Using immunoSEQ multiplex PCR, the repertoire was profiled, and TCRdb retains in-frame clones only, with some absent. The top ten hold over 0.09% of the sample, which has fewer than 700,000 clones, approximately 95% seen once. This clonotype was obtained from a woman aged 25 to 39 in good health. Sample: naive CD8+ T cells sorted from blood. This sequence joins TRBV28 and TRBJ1-4, with TRBD1 identical over 8 bases. In DNA form, the CDR3 reads TGTGCCAGCAGTTTCGGGACAGGACTTAATGAAAAACTGTTTTTT. Translation gives CASSFGTGLNEKLFF.